The sequence of this TCR beta chain was determined in a study of beta chain bispecific antibodies for T cell cancers (TCRdb year 2021). Concerning the study at large: Healthy donor T cells were cocultured with T cell leukemia lines and bispecific antibodies, then TRBV sequencing of surviving cells measured the depletion of each TRBV family. Surface TRBV12 (TRBV12-3) was expressed by Jurkat cells, and surface TRBV5-5 was expressed by HPB-ALL cells.

The germline V gene specifies SGHRS as CDR1 and YFSETQ as CDR2. V is cut by 0 bases and J by 4 bases, and the space between the germline ends is 12 bases. The CDR3 has 15 amino acids, counting the end cysteine and phenylalanine. Only the CDR3 part of the read is kept: 45 bases, read in frame from the first base. Unique molecular identifier barcodes were built into the libraries and used for clonotype quantification. Qiagen AllPrep DNA/RNA Micro kits were used to isolate total RNA, and an Agilent TapeStation was used to check RNA quality. TCR beta libraries were constructed by 5' RACE, in which cDNA synthesis was followed by two PCR steps with TCR beta constant-region gene-specific primers. An Illumina MiSeq platform was used to sequence the TCR beta libraries. The authors' analysis ran thus. MIGEC, MiXCR and VDJtools were used to process the reads. Clonotype frequency was calculated as the fraction of unique molecular identifiers assigned to a given clonotype among all unique molecular identifiers in the sample. Nonfunctional TRBV genes listed as pseudogenes or open reading frames in IMGT, such as TRBV1, TRBV12-1 and TRBV21, were excluded. TCRdb applied fastp at Q25 and MiXCR to the public reads, then kept only in-frame beta chains. Records with the same CDR3 protein are collapsed into one entry carrying the most frequent genes and DNA. The authors' filters were not applied to this entry. Across this sample there are 20,000 to 25,000 distinct CDR3 sequences, with over 2% seen only once. The biggest ten clones account for approximately 29% of the sample.

There are many counts of this clonotype. This clone's antigen is unknown. No quality values exist for individual bases; no much larger clone is one base distant. T cells were expanded from blood mononuclear cells for 3 days with either the anti-CD3 antibody OKT3 or CD3/CD28 Dynabeads. The culture conditions for expanded T cells were RPMI 1640 plus 10% fetal bovine serum, recombinant human IL-2 (about 97 IU/ml) and IL-7 (roughly 4.5 ng/ml). Each coculture mixed 5 x 10^4 target cells and 5 x 10^4 normal T cells with bispecific antibody in roughly 95 ul and was incubated at 37 degrees C for 15 to 20 hours. Each bispecific antibody was composed of two single-chain variable fragments, which were expressed in a single-chain diabody format with a His tag. Effector T cells were obtained from healthy human donors, and peripheral blood mononuclear cells were isolated from leukapheresis samples by Ficoll density gradient centrifugation.

Points the paper makes about the study in general: Cross-reactivity of the anti-TRBV5-5 antibody with TRBV5-6 was attributed to high sequence similarity between the two genes. Each sequenced sample mixed leukemia cell line cells with normal T cells, and most targeted TRBV signal came from the leukemia cells rather than normal T cells.

Specimen: healthy donor T cells cultured with leukemia cells. This chain joins TRBV5-1 to TRBJ2-3; D gene: possibly TRBD1, on 6 matching bases. The receptor's source is a human donor in good health. Some clones in this sample may be carry-over from other donors' samples. The CDR3 region: CASSLAKAGADTQYF. The nucleotide sequence reads TGCGCCAGCAGCTTGGCCAAGGCAGGGGCAGATACGCAGTATTTT.